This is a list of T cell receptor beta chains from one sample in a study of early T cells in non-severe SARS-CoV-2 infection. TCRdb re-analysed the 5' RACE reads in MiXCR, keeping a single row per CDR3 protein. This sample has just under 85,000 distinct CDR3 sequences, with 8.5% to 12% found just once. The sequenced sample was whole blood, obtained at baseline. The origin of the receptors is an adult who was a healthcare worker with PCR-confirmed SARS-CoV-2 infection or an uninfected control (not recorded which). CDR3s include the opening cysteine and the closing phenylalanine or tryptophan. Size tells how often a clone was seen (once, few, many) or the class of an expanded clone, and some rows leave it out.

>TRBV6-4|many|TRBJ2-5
CASTRDEETQYF
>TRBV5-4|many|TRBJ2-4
CASSFQRQGLGSILAGGKNIQYF
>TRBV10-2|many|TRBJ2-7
CASSEGGYEQYF
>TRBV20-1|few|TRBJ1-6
CSANTLGVRSPLHF
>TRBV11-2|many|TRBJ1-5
CASSLEALGPQHF
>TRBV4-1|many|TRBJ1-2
CASSHGTERANYGYTF
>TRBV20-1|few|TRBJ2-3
CSARDKTSGPHPTDTQYF
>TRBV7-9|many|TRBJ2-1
CASRPTSGSVNEQFF
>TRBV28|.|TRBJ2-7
CASGRPWDRGSYEQYF
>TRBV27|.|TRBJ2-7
CASSFGTSGNRMYF
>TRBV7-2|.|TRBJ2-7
CASSLVSSGSSYEQYF
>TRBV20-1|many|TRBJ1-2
CSATLTFNYGYTF
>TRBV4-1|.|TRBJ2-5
CASSQVVGEVETQYF
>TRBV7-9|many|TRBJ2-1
CASSSGLADYNEQFF
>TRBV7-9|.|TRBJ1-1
CASSLQANTEAFF
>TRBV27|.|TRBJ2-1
CASSVIGNEQFF
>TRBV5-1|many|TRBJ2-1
CASSLTGQAVLRNNEQFF
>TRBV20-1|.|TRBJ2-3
CSARDYRVVEDTQYF
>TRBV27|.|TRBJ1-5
CASSPDRGFFRNQPQHF
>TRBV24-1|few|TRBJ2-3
CATSDSGLTSTDTQYF
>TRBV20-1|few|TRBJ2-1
CSSERDSYNEQFF
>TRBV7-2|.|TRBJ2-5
CASSRTGGGTGTQYF
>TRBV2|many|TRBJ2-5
CASSPWATSGRGETQYF
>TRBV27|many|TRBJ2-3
CASSLGPSGSTDTQYF
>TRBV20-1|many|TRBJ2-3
CSARGTRPDTQYF
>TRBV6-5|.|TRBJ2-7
CASSLGLEGTYEQYF
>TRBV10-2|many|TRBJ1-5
CASSESTGGNQPQHF
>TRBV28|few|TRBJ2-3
CASSLHTDTQYF
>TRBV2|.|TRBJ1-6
CASRDRYPNSPLHF
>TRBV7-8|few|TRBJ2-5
CASSLGQGEETQYF
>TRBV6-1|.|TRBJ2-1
CASSIMGLAGGSEQFF
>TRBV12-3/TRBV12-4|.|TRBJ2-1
CASSGPAGLPYNEQFF
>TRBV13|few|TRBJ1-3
CASSLRTASGNTIYF
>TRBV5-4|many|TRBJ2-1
CASSLLLAGGFGNEQFF
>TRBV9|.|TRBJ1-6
CASSVGPDNSPLHF
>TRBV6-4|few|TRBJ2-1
CASSESSGSVDEQFF
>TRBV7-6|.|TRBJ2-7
CASSLAPDTGRLYF
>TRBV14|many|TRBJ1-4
CASSRGTGLNEKLFF
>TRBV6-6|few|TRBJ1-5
CASSQARGAYNQPQHF
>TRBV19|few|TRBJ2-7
CASSINDIALEQYF
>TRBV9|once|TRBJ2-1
CASSVGEAGGSFEQFF
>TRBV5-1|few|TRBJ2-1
CASSPVTVENEQFF
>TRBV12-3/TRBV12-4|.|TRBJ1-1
CASSFRRPMNTEAFF
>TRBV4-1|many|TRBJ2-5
CASSHRLKETQYF
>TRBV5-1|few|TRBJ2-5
CASSLSTGTPRETQYF
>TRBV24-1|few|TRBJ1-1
CATSDFGGDRDRVVEPEAFF
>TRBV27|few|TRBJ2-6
CASSLGDPGANVLTF